This T cell receptor beta chain was found in a study of identical twins. General study points: Insertions ran lower in abundant cord blood beta clonotypes, though not in memory repertoires. It was out-of-frame TCR alpha sharing in monozygotic twins that models underestimated.

This clonotype was observed many times. Antigen specificity is unknown. In TCRdb, the 5' RACE reads were re-called with MiXCR into one record per CDR3 protein. The data contain approximately 220,000 distinct CDR3 sequences, 6% to 8% of them singletons. No donor was unhealthy or non-Caucasian. V shed 0 bases and J shed 2 bases, with 26 bases lying between them. The germline CDR1 and CDR2 sequences are SGDLS and YYNGEE. This CDR3 is 21 amino acids long. The data were also submitted as part of a second study, on yellow fever vaccine responses in identical twins. From that study: Convergence reportedly seemed to mark part of the twins' vaccine T cell response, with personalization marking the rest.

This receptor was taken from a woman under 30 in good health. Sequencing input: CD8+ T cells sorted from blood. This rearrangement joins TRBV9 to TRBJ2-2; possibly TRBD1 for D (5 bases). The CDR3 spells CASSVEGIHLATLHNTGELFF. DNA of the CDR3: TGTGCCAGCAGCGTAGAGGGGATCCACCTGGCGACTCTACACAACACCGGGGAGCTGTTTTTT.